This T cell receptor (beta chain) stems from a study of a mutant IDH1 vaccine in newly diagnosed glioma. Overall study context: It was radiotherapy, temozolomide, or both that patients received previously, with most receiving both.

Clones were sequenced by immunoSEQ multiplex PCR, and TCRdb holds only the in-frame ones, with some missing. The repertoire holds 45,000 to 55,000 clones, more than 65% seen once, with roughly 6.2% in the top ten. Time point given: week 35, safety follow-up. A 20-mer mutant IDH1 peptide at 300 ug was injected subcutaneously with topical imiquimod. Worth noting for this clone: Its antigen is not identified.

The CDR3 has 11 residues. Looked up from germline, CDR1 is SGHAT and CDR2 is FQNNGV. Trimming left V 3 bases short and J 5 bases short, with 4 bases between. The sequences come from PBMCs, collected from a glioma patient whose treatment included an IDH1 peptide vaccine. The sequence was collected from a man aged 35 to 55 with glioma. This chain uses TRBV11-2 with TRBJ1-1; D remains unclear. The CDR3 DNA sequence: TGTGCCAGCAGCTTTATGACTGAAGCTTTCTTT. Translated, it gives CASSFMTEAFF.